This is a list of T cell receptor beta chains from one sample in a study of cytomegalovirus exposure and HLA in healthy donors. Assay: immunoSEQ multiplex PCR; the TCRdb copy retains only in-frame clones and omits some. This table holds some 140,000 clones, 60% to 80% found once. The sample comprised PBMCs. Receptor source: a man younger than 30 in good health and CMV-seronegative. Both conserved end residues are part of each CDR3. A D gene is named only where the DNA matches it firmly. Clone size, where shown, is once, few, many, or a class for clones that have expanded.

v_call	j_call	d_call	clone_size	cdr3_nt	cdr3_aa
TRBV21-1	TRBJ1-1	-	-	TGTGCCAGCAGCACCCGGACAGGGGGGAACACTGAAGCTTTCTTT	CASSTRTGGNTEAFF
TRBV2	TRBJ1-1	TRBD1	-	TGTGCCAGCACCAGACCGACAGGGGGAACTGAAGCTTTCTTT	CASTRPTGGTEAFF
TRBV7-2	TRBJ1-5	-	-	TGTGCCAGCAGCTTAGAAGGAGGCCGAGGGCCCCAGCATTTT	CASSLEGGRGPQHF
TRBV5-5	TRBJ1-2	TRBD1	-	TGTGCCAGCAGTCCCGGGACAGGGGGCGTGTACAACTATGGCTACACCTTC	CASSPGTGGVYNYGYTF
TRBV30	TRBJ2-7	TRBD1	-	TGTGCCTGGAGTGGGGGACAGGGGGTCTCCTACGAGCAGTACTTC	CAWSGGQGVSYEQYF
TRBV5-1	TRBJ2-7	-	few	TGCGCCAGCAGCTTAGAGGCAGAGATCCCCTACGAGCAGTACTTC	CASSLEAEIPYEQYF
TRBV7-9	TRBJ1-2	-	-	TGTGCCAGCAGCTTAGTGGGGGGGGGTGGCTACACCTTC	CASSLVGGGGYTF
TRBV7-3	TRBJ2-2	TRBD2	-	TGTGCCAGCAGCCCTACGTGGAAGGCTAGCGGGGGTTTGCACACCGGGGAGCTGTTTTTT	CASSPTWKASGGLHTGELFF
TRBV4-2	TRBJ1-5	TRBD1	-	TGTGCCAGCAGCCAATTCGACAGGGCCCTGAATCAGCCCCAGCATTTT	CASSQFDRALNQPQHF
TRBV2	TRBJ1-5	-	few	TGTGCCAGCAGTGTTTATAGCAATCAGCCCCAGCATTTT	CASSVYSNQPQHF
TRBV7-9	TRBJ2-5	-	-	TGTGCCAGCAGCTTAAAGGCTAGCTCCTTCTTAGAGGCCCAGTACTTC	CASSLKASSFLEAQYF
TRBV21-1	TRBJ1-1	-	-	TGTGCCAGCAGCAAAGCGCCGGGACAGGGCACTGAAGCTTTCTTT	CASSKAPGQGTEAFF
TRBV6-5	TRBJ1-1	-	-	TGTGCCAGCAGTTACAATCCAATCGCGGCGAACACTGAAGCTTTCTTT	CASSYNPIAANTEAFF
TRBV7-3	TRBJ1-1	-	-	TGTGCCAGCAGCCCCGACAGGAGCCCTCTCCCCACTGAAGCTTTCTTT	CASSPDRSPLPTEAFF
TRBV13	TRBJ2-7	TRBD1	-	TGTGCCAGCAGCTTGGACAGGGACGAGCAGTACTTC	CASSLDRDEQYF
TRBV6-5	TRBJ2-7	-	-	TGTGCCAGCAGTTACTCGATCAGTGGCAGGGTGGGAGAGCAGTACTTC	CASSYSISGRVGEQYF
TRBV7-2	TRBJ2-2	TRBD2	-	TGTGCCAGCAGCCCTCTCGCGGGGGGGCTGTGGGCCGGGGAGCTGTTTTTT	CASSPLAGGLWAGELFF
TRBV19	TRBJ1-3	TRBD1	-	TGTGCCAGTAGTACCAGGACAGGGACTGGAAACACCATATATTTT	CASSTRTGTGNTIYF
TRBV2	TRBJ1-1	-	-	TGTGCCACCTCGGACTCTAGGGGGGAAGCTTTCTTT	CATSDSRGEAFF
TRBV18	TRBJ2-5	TRBD2	-	TGTGCCAGCTCACCAGACGGCGGGGGGACCCAAGAGACCCAGTACTTC	CASSPDGGGTQETQYF
TRBV6-1	TRBJ2-5	-	once	TGTGCCAGCAGCCTCGTCTCGGAGGTAAAGACCCAGTACTTC	CASSLVSEVKTQYF
TRBV10-3	TRBJ1-6	-	-	TGTGCCATCAGTGAGCAGGGTCGGTCTTCACCCCTCCACTTT	CAISEQGRSSPLHF
TRBV6-5	TRBJ1-2	-	-	TGTGCCAGCAGTTACGGCAGTTCTAACTATGGCTACACCTTC	CASSYGSSNYGYTF
TRBV9	TRBJ2-5	TRBD1	-	TGTGCCAGCAGCACCCGACCAGGGGGTTTCCAAGAGACCCAGTACTTC	CASSTRPGGFQETQYF
TRBV7-2	TRBJ2-7	-	once	TGTGCCAGCAGCTTAACTCAGGGCCCCTACGAGCAGTACTTC	CASSLTQGPYEQYF
TRBV7-8	TRBJ1-3	TRBD1	-	TGTGCCAGCAGCTTACCGGGGACAGGGAATGAACAGTTAGGAAACACCATATATTTT	CASSLPGTGNEQLGNTIYF
TRBV19	TRBJ2-2	-	-	TGTGCCAGTAGGCCCACTAGTATATTTGGGGAGCTGTTTTTT	CASRPTSIFGELFF
TRBV14	TRBJ1-4	-	-	TGTGCCAGCAGCCCGAACAGAGCAACTAATGAAAAACTGTTTTTT	CASSPNRATNEKLFF
TRBV5-1	TRBJ2-5	-	-	TGCGCCAGCAGCTTCGGGCAGGGCTTAGAGACCCAGTACTTC	CASSFGQGLETQYF
TRBV29-1	TRBJ1-5	-	few	TGCAGCGTGTCCTACGAGTTTAGCAATCAGCCCCAGCATTTT	CSVSYEFSNQPQHF
TRBV5-6	TRBJ2-1	-	-	TGTGCCAGCAGCTTGTCGTATGAGCAGTTCTTC	CASSLSYEQFF
TRBV6-5	TRBJ1-2	-	few	TGTGCCAGCAGTTACTCTTGGGGGGTAGGAGGTGGCTACACCTTC	CASSYSWGVGGGYTF
TRBV5-1	TRBJ1-2	-	-	TGCGCCAGCAGCGATACTGGGGGGGATTACTATGGCTACACCTTC	CASSDTGGDYYGYTF
TRBV25-1	TRBJ1-2	TRBD1	-	TGTGCCAGCAGTGAGTACAGGGGACGGGACTATGGCTACACCTTC	CASSEYRGRDYGYTF
TRBV27	TRBJ2-2	TRBD1	-	TGTGCCAGCACCTTAACAGGGGATGACACCGGGGAGCTGTTTTTT	CASTLTGDDTGELFF
TRBV27	TRBJ1-1	TRBD1	-	TGTGCCAGCCCTAGAGGGACAGCCAGAGAGAACACTGAAGCTTTCTTT	CASPRGTARENTEAFF
TRBV19	TRBJ2-7	TRBD1	-	TGTGCCAGTAGTATAAACAGGGGGCCCCTCTACGAGCAGTACTTC	CASSINRGPLYEQYF
TRBV5-1	TRBJ2-7	TRBD1	once	TGCGCCAGCAGCCTCCACCCACAGGGGGGAGAGCAGTACTTC	CASSLHPQGGEQYF
TRBV5-1	TRBJ2-3	TRBD1	-	TGCGCCAGCAGCGGGACAGGAAGCACAGATACGCAGTATTTT	CASSGTGSTDTQYF
TRBV20-1	TRBJ2-3	-	-	TGCAGTGTTTACACAGATACGCAGTATTTT	CSVYTDTQYF
TRBV6-1	TRBJ1-1	-	once	TGTGCCAGCAGACCCAACAGGGAAGAAGCTTTCTTT	CASRPNREEAFF
TRBV2	TRBJ1-1	-	-	TGTGCCAGCAGGGTTCTCAGGCAGAACACTGAAGCTTTCTTT	CASRVLRQNTEAFF